This T cell receptor (beta chain) is drawn from a study of identical twins. TCRdb re-called the 5' RACE reads with MiXCR, one entry per CDR3 protein. The repertoire holds some 330,000 distinct CDR3 sequences, 8.5% to 10% seen once, with roughly 9% in the top ten. V was pared by 5 bases and J by 8 bases, with 16 bases of the junction left unmatched. Germline CDR1 reads SGHVS; CDR2 reads FNYEAQ. The CDR3 has 18 residues. The V and J genes are TRBV7-6 and TRBJ2-1, with 12 bases identical to TRBD2. Sample: naive T cells sorted from blood. The TCR sequence derives from a woman aged 45-60 years in good health. The CDR3 coding sequence is TGTGCCAGCAGCCAATACGAGACGCCGCTAGCGGGAGGGGATGAGCAGTTCTTC. It yields the protein CASSQYETPLAGGDEQFF.